At least ten counts were recorded for the clone carrying this TCR beta chain. Its antigen is undetermined. This specimen belongs to a study of spatial heterogeneity in lung cancer. On the study more broadly: More beta-chain than alpha-chain sequences were consistently detected.

General study findings and limits: Among blood samples, ubiquitous expanded tumor TCRs appeared more at resection than at follow-up.

V was shortened by 5 bases and J by 6 bases, with 17 bases between the two germline ends. The CDR3 length is 14 residues. From germline, CDR1 is LNHDA and CDR2 SQIVND (reference sequence). TCRdb called the 5' RACE reads again in MiXCR, with one record for every CDR3 protein. There are approximately 4,000 distinct CDR3 sequences in the sample; around 8.2% occur only once, and around 50% lies in the top ten. Time point indicated: sample taken at primary tumor resection. The input material, whole RNA from tumor, nontumor lung or frozen PBMC, was sequenced unsorted. The gene calls are TRBV19 and TRBJ2-7; D uncertain. Specimen: PBMCs, collected at surgery. The clonotype was recovered from a female donor with early-stage non-small cell lung cancer. CDR3 nucleotides: TGTGCCAGTAGTTTCAAGGGTTCTTTAGGCGAGCAGTACTTC. Its translation: CASSFKGSLGEQYF.